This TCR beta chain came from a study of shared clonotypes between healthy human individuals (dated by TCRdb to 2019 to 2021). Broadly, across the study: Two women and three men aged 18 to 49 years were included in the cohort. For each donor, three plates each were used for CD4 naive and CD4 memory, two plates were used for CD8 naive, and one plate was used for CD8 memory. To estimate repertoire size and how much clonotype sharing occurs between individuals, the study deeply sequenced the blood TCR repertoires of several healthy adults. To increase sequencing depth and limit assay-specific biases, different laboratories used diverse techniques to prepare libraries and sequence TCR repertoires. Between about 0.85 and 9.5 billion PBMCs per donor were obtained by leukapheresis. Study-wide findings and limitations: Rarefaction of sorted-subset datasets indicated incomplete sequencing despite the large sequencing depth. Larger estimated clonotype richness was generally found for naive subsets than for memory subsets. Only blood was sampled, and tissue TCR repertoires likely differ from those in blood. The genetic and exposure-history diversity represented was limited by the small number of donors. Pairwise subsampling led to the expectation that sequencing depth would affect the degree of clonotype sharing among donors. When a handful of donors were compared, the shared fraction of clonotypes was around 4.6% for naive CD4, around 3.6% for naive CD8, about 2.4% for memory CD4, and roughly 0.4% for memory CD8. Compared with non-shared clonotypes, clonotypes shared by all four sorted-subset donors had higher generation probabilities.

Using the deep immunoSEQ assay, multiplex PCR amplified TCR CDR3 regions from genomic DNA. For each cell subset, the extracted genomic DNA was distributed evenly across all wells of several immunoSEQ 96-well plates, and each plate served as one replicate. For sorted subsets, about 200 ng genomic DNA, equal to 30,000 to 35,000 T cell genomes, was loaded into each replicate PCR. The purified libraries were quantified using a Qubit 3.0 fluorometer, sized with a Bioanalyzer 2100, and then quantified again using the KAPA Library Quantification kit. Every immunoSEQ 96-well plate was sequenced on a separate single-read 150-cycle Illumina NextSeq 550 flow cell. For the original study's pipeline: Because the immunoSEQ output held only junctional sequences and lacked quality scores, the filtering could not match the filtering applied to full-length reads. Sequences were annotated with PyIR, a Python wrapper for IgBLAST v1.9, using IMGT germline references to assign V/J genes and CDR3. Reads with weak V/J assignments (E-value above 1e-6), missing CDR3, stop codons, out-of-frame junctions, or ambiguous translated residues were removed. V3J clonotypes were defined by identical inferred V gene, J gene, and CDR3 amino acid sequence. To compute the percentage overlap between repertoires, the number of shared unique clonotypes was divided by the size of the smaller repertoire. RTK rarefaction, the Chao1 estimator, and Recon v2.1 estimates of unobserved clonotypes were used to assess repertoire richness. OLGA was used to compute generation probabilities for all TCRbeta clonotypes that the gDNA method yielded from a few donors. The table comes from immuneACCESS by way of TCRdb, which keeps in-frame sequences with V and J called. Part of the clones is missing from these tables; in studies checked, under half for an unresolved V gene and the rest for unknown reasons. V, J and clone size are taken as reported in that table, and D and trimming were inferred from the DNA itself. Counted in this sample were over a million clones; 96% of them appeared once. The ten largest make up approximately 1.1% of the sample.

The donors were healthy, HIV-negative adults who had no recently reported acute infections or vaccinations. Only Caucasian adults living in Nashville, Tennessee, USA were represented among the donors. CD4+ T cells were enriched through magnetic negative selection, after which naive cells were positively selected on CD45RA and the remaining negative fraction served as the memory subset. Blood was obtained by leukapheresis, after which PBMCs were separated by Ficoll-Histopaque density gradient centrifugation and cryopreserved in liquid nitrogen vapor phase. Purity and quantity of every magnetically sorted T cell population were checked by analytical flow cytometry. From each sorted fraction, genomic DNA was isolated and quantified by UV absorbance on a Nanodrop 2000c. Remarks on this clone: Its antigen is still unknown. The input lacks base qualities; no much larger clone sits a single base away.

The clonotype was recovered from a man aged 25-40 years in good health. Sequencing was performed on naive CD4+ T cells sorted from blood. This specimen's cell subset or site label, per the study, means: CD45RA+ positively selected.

Here the CDR3 is given as CAEEGLTNDNEQFF. The nucleotide sequence reads TGTGCCGAAGAGGGACTCACAAACGACAATGAGCAGTTCTTC. The chain employs TRBV2 and TRBJ2-1, and the D gene may be TRBD2, 6 bases matching. The germline V gene supplies CDR1 SNHLY and CDR2 FYNNEI. Cut back by 11 bases and 5 bases, the V and J ends lie 19 bases apart. From the cysteine through the phenylalanine, the CDR3 covers 14 amino acids. Kept here is only the CDR3 DNA, which spans 42 bases and is read in frame from base 1.